This T cell receptor (beta chain) derives from a study of T cell responses to AZD1222 COVID-19 vaccine. Study observations and caveats: Possibly, clonal diversity was underestimated; donors were largely white British and included more females. Spike-specific TCR repertoires showed rising breadth and depth after two AZD1222 doses. In all cases, repertoires were sampled only after the peak T cell response.

Profiled with immunoSEQ multiplex PCR; TCRdb holds only in-frame clones, not every one. The repertoire includes 140,000 to 150,000 clones, around 86% of them detected once, and around 4.1% sits in the top ten. Of note for this clone: The antigen remains undetermined.

The material was peripheral blood, obtained on day 0 of MenACWY control vaccination. This TCR came from an adult in good health.

The CDR3 nucleotides are TGTGCCAGCAGTGACGGACTAGGCGGGAGCACAGATACGCAGTATTTT. Amino acid sequence: CASSDGLGGSTDTQYF. This chain links TRBV6-4 with TRBJ2-3, with 7 bases lining up with TRBD2. The CDR3 spans 16 residues. J gave up 0 bases and V 2 bases, and 5 bases lay outside the gene matches. Germline V gene lookup returns CDR1 MRHNA and CDR2 SNTAGT.